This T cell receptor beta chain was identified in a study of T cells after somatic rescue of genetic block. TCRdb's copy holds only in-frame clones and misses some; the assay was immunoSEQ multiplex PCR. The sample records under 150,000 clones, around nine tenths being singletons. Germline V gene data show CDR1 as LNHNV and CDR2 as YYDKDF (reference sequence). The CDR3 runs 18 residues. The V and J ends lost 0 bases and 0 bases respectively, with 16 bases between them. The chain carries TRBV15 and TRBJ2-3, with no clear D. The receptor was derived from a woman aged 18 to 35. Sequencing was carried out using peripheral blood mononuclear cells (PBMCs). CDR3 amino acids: CATSRDKGGGASTDTQYF. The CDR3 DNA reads TGTGCCACCAGCAGAGATAAGGGCGGCGGAGCCAGCACAGATACGCAGTATTTT.